This TCR beta chain appears in the sequencing data of a study of vaccination effects on CD4 cells after COVID-19. As for the study in general: The median interval between the second dose and post-vaccine sampling was 72 days.

CD4+ T cells specific for antigen were expanded with viral peptide pools by the ViraFEST assay before sequencing. Following a 10-day culture, CD4+ T cells were purified. As their vaccination, participants received two doses of either BNT162b2 or mRNA-1273. Cultures received IL-2 medium that replaced half the medium on days 3 and 7. The ends were cut back, 3 bases at V and 4 bases at J, with 9 bases in the middle. CDR1 and CDR2 from the germline V gene are SQVTM and ANQGSEA. The CDR3 runs 13 residues. Comments on this clone: The target antigen is unknown.

Method: immunoSEQ multiplex PCR; TCRdb's copy keeps in-frame clones and lacks some. The table lists about 66,000 clones, under 85% of them singletons. The sequence derives from a human donor who received a COVID-19 vaccine. The chain links TRBV29-1 to TRBJ1-4; D ambiguous. The starting material was CD4+ T cells from PBMCs cultured with HCoV-OC43 spike peptides, obtained after COVID-19 vaccination. Subset: HCoV-OC43 spike overlapping peptide pool stimulation. CDR3 DNA: TGCAGCGTTGATTCGGGTTATAATGAAAAACTGTTTTTT. The encoded protein is CSVDSGYNEKLFF.